This TCR beta chain was observed in a study of blood T cell repertoires in COVID-19. For the study at large: Collection of acute and convalescent COVID-19 samples took place in the United States, Italy and Spain.

In the authors' workflow: Reference gene primers were amplified, and this amplification served to estimate nucleated cell counts. The table came from immunoSEQ multiplex PCR; TCRdb's copy has only in-frame clones and leaves some out. D and trimming come from the DNA, and the V and J calls and clone size come from that table. Of approximately 71,000 clones detected, approximately 90% appear once; the ten largest clones hold under 6.5%. The length of the CDR3 is 16 residues. The germline V gene encodes CDR1 LGHNA and CDR2 YSLEER. V was trimmed by 4 bases and J by 0 bases, leaving 12 bases between them.

This receptor was obtained from a woman between 18 and 29 years old with acute or convalescent COVID-19. Material: peripheral blood. This chain connects TRBV4-3 to TRBJ1-4; no clear D gene. The CDR3 coding sequence is TGCGCCAGCAGCCCCGGGCGGGTTGCAACTAATGAAAAACTGTTTTTT. This translates into CASSPGRVATNEKLFF.